Here is one TCR beta chain with its context. The data were obtained in a study of blood T cell repertoires in COVID-19. The overall study: Acute and convalescent COVID-19 samples came from the United States, Italy and Spain. PBMCs, B-cell-depleted T cells, or T cells provided the cDNA or gDNA that made up the material.

V dropped 9 bases and J dropped 1 base, with 10 bases sitting between them. Germline V gene lookup returns CDR1 MDHEN and CDR2 SYDVKM. The CDR3 totals 12 residues. Authors' analysis steps: Reference gene primer amplification gave estimated nucleated cell counts. Sequencing used immunoSEQ multiplex PCR; TCRdb keeps in-frame clones, though not all of them. Clonal size and the V and J genes are those of that table, whereas D and trimming came from the DNA. The repertoire holds roughly 49,000 clones, with about 82% as singletons. V gene TRBV28 combines with J gene TRBJ2-7; D call uncertain. This TCR derives from an elderly man with active COVID-19. What was sequenced was peripheral blood. The CDR3 DNA reads as TGTGCCAGTACGGCAGGTTCCTACGAGCAGTACTTC. It yields the protein CASTAGSYEQYF.